This T cell receptor (beta chain) was profiled in a study of shared clonotypes between healthy human individuals. On ten immunoSEQ deep assay plates, unsorted PBMC DNA was sequenced. Per the original methods: Filtering differed since immunoSEQ provided only junctions, with no quality scores. The method was immunoSEQ multiplex PCR; TCRdb's version includes in-frame clones alone and lacks a portion of them. V, J and clone size were drawn from that table, and D and trimming were deduced from the DNA. The sample carries 400,000 to 500,000 clones, 79% recorded once. Remarks on this clone: Its antigen remains unknown.

Overall study results and limits: There were few donors, and this limited the genetic and exposure-history diversity represented. It was expected that sequencing depth would affect clonotype sharing among donors.

CDR1 and CDR2 (germline): DFQATT, SNEGSKA (reference sequence). This CDR3 has 11 amino acids. Trimming shortened V by 0 bases and J by 10 bases, and 8 bases separated the two germline ends. The sequencing input was PBMCs. The source of this sequence is a woman aged 40 to 50 in good health. Some clones in this sample may be carry-over from other donors' samples. The V gene is TRBV20-1, the J gene TRBJ2-3; D unresolved. CDR3 nucleotide sequence: TGCAGTGCTAGAGATGAATCCCCGCAGTATTTT. Its translation is CSARDESPQYF.